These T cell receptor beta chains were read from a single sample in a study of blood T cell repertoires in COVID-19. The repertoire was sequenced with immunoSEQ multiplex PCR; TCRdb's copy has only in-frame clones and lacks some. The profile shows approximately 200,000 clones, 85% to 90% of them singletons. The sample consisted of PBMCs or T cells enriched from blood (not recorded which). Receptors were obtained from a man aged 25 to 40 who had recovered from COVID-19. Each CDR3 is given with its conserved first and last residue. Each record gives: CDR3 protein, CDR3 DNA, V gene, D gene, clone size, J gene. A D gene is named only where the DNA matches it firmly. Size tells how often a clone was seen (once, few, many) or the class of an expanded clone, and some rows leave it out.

CAISEDPAANTGELFF TGTGCCATCAGTGAGGATCCAGCGGCGAACACCGGGGAGCTGTTTTTT TRBV10-3 NA NA TRBJ2-2
CASSYGQGDGYTF TGTGCCAGCAGCTACGGACAGGGGGATGGCTACACCTTC TRBV5-8 TRBD1 once TRBJ1-2
CASRGEASTDTQYF TGTGCCAGCAGAGGTGAGGCTAGCACAGATACGCAGTATTTT TRBV7-9 NA NA TRBJ2-3
CASSLGETSAYEQYF TGTGCCAGCAGCTTAGGTGAGACTAGCGCTTACGAGCAGTACTTC TRBV7-9 TRBD2 NA TRBJ2-7
CASSYSRGGNTEAFF TGTGCCAGCAGTTACTCGCGGGGGGGGAACACTGAAGCTTTCTTT TRBV6-5 NA few TRBJ1-1
CATSDLQAPYGYTF TGTGCCACCAGTGATTTGCAGGCTCCCTATGGCTACACCTTC TRBV24-1 NA few TRBJ1-2
CAWSSGRPYSYNEQFF TGTGCCTGGTCTAGCGGGAGGCCCTACTCCTACAATGAGCAGTTCTTC TRBV30 TRBD2 NA TRBJ2-1
CSVRGLAGVGGTDTQYF TGCAGCGTTCGGGGACTAGCGGGAGTGGGTGGCACAGATACGCAGTATTTT TRBV29-1 TRBD2 NA TRBJ2-3
CASSQASGMADTQYF TGTGCCAGCAGCCAAGCTAGCGGGATGGCAGATACGCAGTATTTT TRBV3-1/TRBV3-2 TRBD2 NA TRBJ2-3
CASSAGGRGDTQYF TGTGCCAGCAGTGCGGGAGGGCGAGGAGATACGCAGTATTTT TRBV28 TRBD2 NA TRBJ2-3
CASSPSGLQETQYF TGTGCCAGCAGTCCCTCGGGACTCCAAGAGACCCAGTACTTC TRBV28 NA NA TRBJ2-5
CASSFGGNYGYTF TGTGCCAGCAGTTTCGGGGGGAACTATGGCTACACCTTC TRBV6-2/TRBV6-3 NA once TRBJ1-2
CASSQVSGGVSTDTQYF TGTGCCAGCAGCCAAGTCAGCGGGGGGGTGAGCACAGATACGCAGTATTTT TRBV14 TRBD2 NA TRBJ2-3
CASSPPGQPNTEAFF TGTGCCAGCTCACCACCTGGACAGCCGAACACTGAAGCTTTCTTT TRBV18 NA NA TRBJ1-1
CASSQDRDHYEQYF TGCGCCAGCAGCCAAGATCGGGATCACTACGAGCAGTACTTC TRBV4-3 NA NA TRBJ2-7
CASSLAYYEQYF TGTGCCAGCAGTTTAGCCTACTACGAGCAGTACTTC TRBV12-3/TRBV12-4 NA once TRBJ2-7
CASSPETGTYYEQYF TGTGCCAGCAGCCCAGAGACCGGGACATACTACGAGCAGTACTTC TRBV27 NA NA TRBJ2-7
CAIRSPGTGKEQYF TGTGCCATCAGATCCCCCGGGACAGGAAAGGAGCAGTACTTC TRBV10-3 TRBD1 once TRBJ2-7
CASSLITDTEAFF TGTGCCAGCAGCCTCATCACGGACACTGAAGCTTTCTTT TRBV3-1/TRBV3-2 NA NA TRBJ1-1
CASSPRGAGDDNEQFF TGTGCCAGCAGCCCCCGGGGGGCGGGGGACGACAATGAGCAGTTCTTC TRBV5-6 NA few TRBJ2-1
CASSNGRGAQHF TGTGCCAGCAGCAATGGACGGGGGGCCCAGCATTTT TRBV5-4 NA once TRBJ1-5
CASRGSSAGTYEQYF TGTGCCAGCCGTGGCTCTAGCGCGGGGACCTACGAGCAGTACTTC TRBV27 NA NA TRBJ2-7
CASSFQGQETQYF TGTGCCAGCAGCTTCCAGGGTCAAGAGACCCAGTACTTC TRBV11-3 NA NA TRBJ2-5
CASSQVYGDNQPQHF TGCGCCAGCAGCCAAGTGTACGGGGACAATCAGCCCCAGCATTTT TRBV4-3 NA many TRBJ1-5
CASSPDSNYGYTF TGCGCCAGCAGCCCTGACAGTAACTATGGCTACACCTTC TRBV5-1 NA once TRBJ1-2
CASTTGSVTEAFF TGTGCCAGCACCACAGGATCGGTTACTGAAGCTTTCTTT TRBV12-3/TRBV12-4 NA NA TRBJ1-1
CASKSGGWTEAFF TGTGCCAGTAAATCCGGGGGATGGACTGAAGCTTTCTTT TRBV19 NA once TRBJ1-1
CASSHPLDPGGAGYEQYF TGTGCCAGCAGCCACCCCCTCGACCCGGGGGGCGCGGGCTACGAGCAGTACTTC TRBV4-2 NA NA TRBJ2-7
CASSLSLAKKLYNEQFF TGTGCCAGCAGTTTATCTCTAGCGAAAAAACTATACAATGAGCAGTTCTTC TRBV28 NA NA TRBJ2-1
CASSLAGNEQFF TGTGCCAGCAGCTTGGCAGGCAATGAGCAGTTCTTC TRBV5-5 NA NA TRBJ2-1
CASEVRPFEIYGYTF TGTGCGAGTGAGGTCCGGCCCTTCGAAATCTATGGCTACACCTTC TRBV30 NA once TRBJ1-2
CSGTGATNEKLFF TGCAGCGGAACAGGCGCAACTAATGAAAAACTGTTTTTT TRBV29-1 NA NA TRBJ1-4